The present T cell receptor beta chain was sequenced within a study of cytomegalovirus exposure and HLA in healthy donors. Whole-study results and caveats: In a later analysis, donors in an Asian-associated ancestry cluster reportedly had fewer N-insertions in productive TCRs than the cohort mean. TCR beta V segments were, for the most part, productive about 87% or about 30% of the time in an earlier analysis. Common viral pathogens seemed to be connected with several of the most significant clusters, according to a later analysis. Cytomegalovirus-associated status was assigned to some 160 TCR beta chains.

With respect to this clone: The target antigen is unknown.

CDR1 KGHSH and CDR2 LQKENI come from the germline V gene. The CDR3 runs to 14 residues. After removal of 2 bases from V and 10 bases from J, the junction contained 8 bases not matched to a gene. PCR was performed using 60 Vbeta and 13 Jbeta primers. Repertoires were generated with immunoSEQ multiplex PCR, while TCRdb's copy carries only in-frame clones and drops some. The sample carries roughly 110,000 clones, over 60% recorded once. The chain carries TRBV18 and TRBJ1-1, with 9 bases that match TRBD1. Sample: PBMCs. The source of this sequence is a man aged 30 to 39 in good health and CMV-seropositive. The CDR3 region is CASSPSDRGGGAFF. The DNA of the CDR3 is TGTGCCAGCTCACCATCGGACAGGGGCGGGGGAGCTTTCTTT. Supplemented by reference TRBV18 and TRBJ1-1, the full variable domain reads NAGVMQNPRHLVRRRGQEARLRCSPMKGHSHVYWYRQLPEEGLKFMVYLQKENIIDESGMPKERFSAEFPKEGPSILRIQQVVRGDSAAYFCASSPSDRGGGAFFGQGTRLTVV.